The clone carrying this T cell receptor beta chain was seen a few times. The antigen is undetermined. This sample is part of a study of spatial heterogeneity in lung cancer. Findings and limits, study-wide: For expanded intratumoral alpha and beta TCRs, counts tracked tumor mutation counts.

TCRdb re-called the 5' RACE reads with MiXCR, one entry per CDR3 protein. The table has about 4,800 distinct CDR3 sequences, around 7% seen once. Time point of the sample: sample taken at primary tumor resection. The study sequenced unsorted whole RNA from tumor, nontumor lung or frozen PBMC. Germline V gene sequence: CDR1 SQVTM, CDR2 ANQGSEA. This CDR3 is built from 14 residues. The V end was cut by 4 bases, the J end by 7 bases, with 16 bases between. This sequence was found in a male donor with early-stage non-small cell lung cancer. The material sequenced was lung tumor tissue, taken at surgery. The chain uses TRBV29-1 and TRBJ1-4, with D perhaps matching TRBD1 (6 bases). The chain's CDR3 is CSVVGQGLGEKLFF. The CDR3 DNA sequence: TGCAGCGTTGTCGGGCAGGGGCTGGGTGAAAAACTGTTTTTT. The entire variable domain, with the rest obtained from reference TRBV29-1 and TRBJ1-4, is as follows: SAVISQKPSRDICQRGTSLTIQCQVDSQVTMMFWYRQQPGQSLTLIATANQGSEATYESGFVIDKFPISRPNLTFSTLTVSNMSPEDSSIYLCSVVGQGLGEKLFFGSGTQLSVL.